The rows below give T cell receptor beta chains drawn from one sample of a study of Ad26.COV2.S vaccination and SARS-CoV-2 variants. Repertoires were generated with immunoSEQ multiplex PCR, while TCRdb's copy carries only in-frame clones and drops some. The data show approximately 400,000 clones, 83% seen once. The input for sequencing was peripheral blood, taken in a trial of Ad26.COV2.S vaccine versus placebo. These receptor sequences come from a person aged 18-60 years who received the Ad26.COV2.S COVID-19 vaccine or a placebo. Each CDR3 is given with its conserved first and last residue. A D gene is named only where the DNA matches it firmly. Clone size, where shown, is once, few, many, or a class for clones that have expanded.

v_gene,j_gene,abundance,d_gene,CDR3aa,CDR3nt
TRBV19,TRBJ1-6,.,TRBD1,CASSINRGDSPLHF,TGTGCCAGTAGTATTAACAGGGGGGATTCACCCCTCCACTTT
TRBV10-1,TRBJ1-1,.,.,CASSESYSLRGRAFF,TGCGCCAGCAGTGAGTCGTACAGCCTAAGGGGTAGAGCTTTCTTT
TRBV6-6,TRBJ1-3,.,.,CASRMGRLSGNTIYF,TGTGCCAGCAGGATGGGTAGGCTCTCTGGAAACACCATATATTTT
TRBV5-1,TRBJ2-7,.,TRBD1,CASSSGQGSYEQYF,TGCGCCAGCAGCTCCGGACAGGGCTCCTACGAGCAGTACTTC
TRBV11-2,TRBJ2-3,.,.,CASSLAISSDTQYF,TGTGCCAGCAGCTTAGCGATTTCCAGCGATACGCAGTATTTT
TRBV7-2,TRBJ2-2,.,TRBD2,CASSLGLAGINTGELFF,TGTGCCAGCAGCTTGGGACTAGCGGGTATAAACACCGGGGAGCTGTTTTTT
TRBV5-4,TRBJ2-3,.,.,CASSLGDRNFGSGYTDTQYF,TGTGCCAGCAGCTTGGGGGACCGAAATTTCGGTAGCGGATACACAGATACGCAGTATTTT
TRBV20-1,TRBJ1-4,many,TRBD1,CSASAPLGQGREEKLFF,TGCAGTGCTAGTGCCCCCCTAGGACAGGGGCGAGAGGAAAAACTGTTTTTT
TRBV5-6,TRBJ2-5,.,TRBD2,CASSSGLAGERPWETQYF,TGTGCCAGCAGCTCGGGACTAGCGGGGGAACGCCCCTGGGAGACCCAGTACTTC
TRBV11-2,TRBJ2-5,.,.,CASSWTGRETQYF,TGTGCCAGCAGCTGGACTGGGCGGGAGACCCAGTACTTC
TRBV5-1,TRBJ1-1,.,.,CASSLISSPEAFF,TGCGCCAGCAGCTTGATATCCTCACCTGAAGCTTTCTTT
TRBV19,TRBJ2-7,.,.,CASSKGHLELSYEQYF,TGTGCCAGTAGTAAGGGACACCTGGAACTTTCCTACGAGCAGTACTTC
TRBV30,TRBJ1-6,.,.,CAWSWSSYNSPLHF,TGTGCCTGGAGTTGGAGCTCCTATAATTCACCCCTCCACTTT
TRBV7-2,TRBJ2-3,.,.,CASSLIPSGPDTQYF,TGTGCCAGCAGCTTAATCCCCTCCGGACCAGATACGCAGTATTTT
TRBV7-8,TRBJ1-2,.,TRBD1,CASSLEQGAYGYTF,TGTGCCAGCAGCTTAGAACAGGGGGCATATGGCTACACCTTC
TRBV10-1,TRBJ2-7,.,.,CASSEGGEQYF,TGCGCCAGCAGTGAGGGAGGCGAGCAGTACTTC
TRBV24-1,TRBJ2-2,.,TRBD2,CATSDLGTSGGNTGELFF,TGTGCCACCAGTGATCTAGGGACTAGCGGGGGGAACACCGGGGAGCTGTTTTTT
TRBV19,TRBJ1-5,.,TRBD1,CATRQGGISNQPQHF,TGTGCCACCCGACAGGGAGGGATCAGCAATCAGCCCCAGCATTTT
TRBV4-1,TRBJ1-1,few,TRBD1,CASSHGDSRPSEAFF,TGCGCCAGCAGCCACGGGGACAGTCGGCCATCTGAAGCTTTCTTT
TRBV25-1,TRBJ1-2,.,TRBD1,CASRDGGQGARGYTF,TGTGCCAGCAGGGATGGGGGACAGGGGGCACGTGGCTACACCTTC
TRBV9,TRBJ2-3,.,.,CASSVGALRTDTQYF,TGTGCCAGCAGCGTAGGAGCCCTACGCACAGATACGCAGTATTTT
TRBV7-9,TRBJ1-1,.,.,CASSFGGDTEAFF,TGTGCCAGCAGCTTCGGAGGAGACACTGAAGCTTTCTTT
TRBV7-9,TRBJ1-1,.,.,CASSLILSKAFF,TGTGCCAGCAGCTTAATCTTATCGAAAGCTTTCTTT
TRBV27,TRBJ1-1,.,.,CASSFGRATEAFF,TGTGCCAGCAGTTTTGGCAGGGCCACTGAAGCTTTCTTT
TRBV5-1,TRBJ2-2,.,.,CASSVTGSPGELFF,TGCGCCAGCAGCGTTACAGGGTCTCCCGGGGAGCTGTTTTTT
TRBV14,TRBJ1-2,.,.,CASSQEDTIYGYTF,TGTGCCAGCAGCCAAGAGGACACCATCTATGGCTACACCTTC
TRBV6-5,TRBJ1-5,.,.,CASRTDGYSNQPQHF,TGTGCCAGCAGAACGGACGGGTATAGCAATCAGCCCCAGCATTTT
TRBV3-1/TRBV3-2,TRBJ1-1,.,.,CASSPVEGTEAFF,TGTGCCAGCAGCCCCGTCGAGGGGACTGAAGCTTTCTTT
TRBV19,TRBJ1-5,.,.,CASTYQWGSNQPQHF,TGTGCCAGTACTTATCAATGGGGGAGCAATCAGCCCCAGCATTTT
TRBV7-3,TRBJ2-1,.,.,CASSPSGVNEQFF,TGTGCCAGCAGCCCCTCGGGGGTCAATGAGCAGTTCTTC
TRBV27,TRBJ1-2,.,.,CASGNPQGYGYTF,TGTGCCAGCGGGAACCCTCAGGGATATGGCTACACCTTC
TRBV4-1,TRBJ2-3,.,TRBD1,CASSHSPDRGTDTQYF,TGCGCCAGCAGCCATTCCCCGGACAGGGGGACAGATACGCAGTATTTT
TRBV11-2,TRBJ2-7,.,.,CASSFPPTGRAYEQYF,TGTGCCAGCAGCTTCCCCCCTACGGGCCGAGCTTACGAGCAGTACTTC
TRBV30,TRBJ2-7,few,TRBD2,CAWGRDRYEQYF,TGTGCCTGGGGGAGGGACCGATACGAGCAGTACTTC
TRBV6-1,TRBJ2-2,.,.,CASSDQGTGELFF,TGTGCCAGCAGTGACCAAGGCACCGGGGAGCTGTTTTTT
TRBV19,TRBJ1-2,.,.,CASGETGYGYTF,TGTGCCAGTGGCGAGACAGGCTATGGCTACACCTTC
TRBV20-1,TRBJ1-2,.,.,CSARARYGYTF,TGCAGTGCTAGAGCCAGGTATGGCTACACCTTC
TRBV7-9,TRBJ1-5,.,.,CASSLARQGNQPQHF,TGTGCCAGCAGCTTAGCGCGACAGGGCAATCAGCCCCAGCATTTT
TRBV27,TRBJ2-7,few,.,CASSFGQSYEQYF,TGTGCCAGCAGTTTCGGTCAATCCTACGAGCAGTACTTC
TRBV24-1,TRBJ2-6,.,.,CATSESGANVLTF,TGTGCCACCAGTGAATCTGGGGCCAACGTCCTGACTTTC
TRBV27,TRBJ2-3,.,TRBD1,CASNTLGDRLLDTQYF,TGTGCCAGCAATACCCTGGGGGACAGGTTATTAGATACGCAGTATTTT
TRBV29-1,TRBJ2-1,.,.,CSVGRDILMGDEQFF,TGCAGCGTTGGGCGGGACATCCTAATGGGCGATGAGCAGTTCTTC
TRBV14,TRBJ1-4,.,.,CASSKLGGGKEKLFF,TGTGCCAGCAGCAAACTGGGAGGGGGGAAGGAAAAACTGTTTTTT
TRBV6-4,TRBJ2-3,.,TRBD2,CASSVGSGSTQYF,TGTGCCAGCAGTGTCGGGAGCGGGAGCACGCAGTATTTT
TRBV9,TRBJ1-2,.,.,CASSPRANYGYTF,TGTGCCAGCAGCCCTAGGGCAAACTATGGCTACACCTTC
TRBV6-5,TRBJ2-4,.,.,CASSYGTIQYF,TGTGCCAGCAGTTACGGTACCATTCAGTACTTC
TRBV15,TRBJ1-2,.,.,CATSRDRTVYGYTF,TGTGCCACCAGCAGAGATAGGACGGTATATGGCTACACCTTC
TRBV10-3,TRBJ2-2,once,.,CAINPGPLDGELFF,TGTGCCATCAACCCCGGGCCCCTCGACGGGGAGCTGTTTTTT
TRBV6-6,TRBJ2-5,.,TRBD1,CASSPNPHRQGQKTQYF,TGTGCCAGCAGTCCCAATCCCCACCGACAGGGTCAGAAGACCCAGTACTTC
TRBV4-2,TRBJ1-3,.,.,CASSHGDSDGNTIYF,TGTGCCAGCAGCCATGGGGATTCTGACGGAAACACCATATATTTT